This T cell receptor beta chain was recorded in a study of blood T cells in healthy people across ages. This clonotype was detected a few times. The V end lost 2 bases, the J end lost 0 bases, and 11 bases lay between the germline ends. The CDR3 runs 16 residues. Germline CDR1 reads WSHSY; CDR2 reads SAAADI. The second PCR ran about 6 to 12 cycles with a sample-barcoded 5' primer and J-beta primers. TCRdb reanalysed the 5' RACE reads using MiXCR and keeps one entry per CDR3 protein. The table lists over 1.5 million distinct CDR3 sequences, roughly 52% of them singletons. Sample: blood. This TCR came from a woman aged 40-49 years in good health. The V gene is TRBV10-2, the J gene TRBJ2-4; D is uncertain. CDR3 protein: CASSEGWSKAKNIQYF. In DNA form, the CDR3 reads TGCGCCAGCAGTGAGGGGTGGTCTAAAGCCAAAAACATTCAGTACTTC.